This T cell receptor beta chain is drawn from a study of CD8 T cells in ankylosing spondylitis. Whole-study results and caveats: Clones linked to disease were reported to show significant enrichment in matched ankylosing spondylitis synovial fluid. Characteristic of ankylosing spondylitis blood, it appeared, was a TCR beta motif comprising eight highly homologous variants. Both synovial fluid and blood in reactive arthritis had previously been reported to carry some motif variants.

Remarks on this clonotype: Its specificity is not known.

Using quantitative 5'-RACE with molecular barcodes, the authors made TCR beta libraries. MiXCR, applied by TCRdb to the 5' RACE reads, yields one record per CDR3 protein. The sample has approximately 140,000 distinct CDR3 sequences, roughly a sixth seen once. This CDR3 spans 13 amino acids. V dropped 5 bases and J dropped 6; count of bases not matched to a gene: 9. Germline values: CDR1 DFQATT, CDR2 SNEGSKA (reference sequence). This TCR was sampled from a male donor with ankylosing spondylitis. The source material was blood, either unsorted or a sorted T cell fraction (not recorded which). The rearrangement uses TRBV20-1 and TRBJ2-7; 8 bases map to TRBD1. The CDR3 spells CSARTGNRGEQYF. As DNA, the CDR3 is TGCAGTGCTCGGACAGGGAACAGAGGCGAGCAGTACTTC.